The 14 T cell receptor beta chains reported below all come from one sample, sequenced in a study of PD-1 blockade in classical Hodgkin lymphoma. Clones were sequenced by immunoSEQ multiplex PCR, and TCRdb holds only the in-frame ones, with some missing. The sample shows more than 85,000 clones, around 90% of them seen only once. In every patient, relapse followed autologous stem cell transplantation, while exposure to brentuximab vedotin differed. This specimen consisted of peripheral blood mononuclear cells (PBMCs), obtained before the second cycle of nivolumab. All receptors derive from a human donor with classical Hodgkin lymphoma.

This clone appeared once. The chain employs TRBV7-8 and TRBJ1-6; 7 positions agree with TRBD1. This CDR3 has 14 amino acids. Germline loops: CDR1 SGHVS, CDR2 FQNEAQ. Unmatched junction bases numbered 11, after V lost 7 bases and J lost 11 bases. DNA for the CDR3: TGTGCCAGCATCCCGACAGGGAATTCCGCACCCCTCCACTTT. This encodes CASIPTGNSAPLHF.

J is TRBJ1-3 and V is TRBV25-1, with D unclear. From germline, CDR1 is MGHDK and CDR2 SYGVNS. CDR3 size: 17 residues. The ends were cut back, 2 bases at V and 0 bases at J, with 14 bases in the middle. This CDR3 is CASSEVLRVRSGNTIYF. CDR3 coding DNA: TGTGCCAGCAGTGAAGTCCTTAGGGTCCGCTCTGGAAACACCATATATTTT.

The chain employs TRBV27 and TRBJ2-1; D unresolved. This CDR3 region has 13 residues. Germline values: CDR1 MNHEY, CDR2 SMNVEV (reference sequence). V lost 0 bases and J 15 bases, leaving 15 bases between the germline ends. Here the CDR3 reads CASSLSTVRQRFF. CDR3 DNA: TGTGCCAGCAGTTTATCCACAGTCCGCCAGAGGTTCTTC.

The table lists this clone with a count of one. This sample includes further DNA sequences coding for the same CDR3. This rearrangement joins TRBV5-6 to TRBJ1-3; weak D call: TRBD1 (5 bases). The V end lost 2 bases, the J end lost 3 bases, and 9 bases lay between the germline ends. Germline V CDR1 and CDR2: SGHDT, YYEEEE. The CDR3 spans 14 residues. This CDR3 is CASSFGGDGNTIYF. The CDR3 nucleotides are TGTGCCAGCAGCTTCGGGGGAGATGGAAACACCATATATTTT.

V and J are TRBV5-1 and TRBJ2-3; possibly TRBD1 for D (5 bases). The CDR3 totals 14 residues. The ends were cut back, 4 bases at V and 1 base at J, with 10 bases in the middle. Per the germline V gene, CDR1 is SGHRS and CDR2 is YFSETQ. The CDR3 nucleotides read TGCGCCAGCAGCCTCGGACAACGCACAGATACGCAGTATTTT. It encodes CASSLGQRTDTQYF.

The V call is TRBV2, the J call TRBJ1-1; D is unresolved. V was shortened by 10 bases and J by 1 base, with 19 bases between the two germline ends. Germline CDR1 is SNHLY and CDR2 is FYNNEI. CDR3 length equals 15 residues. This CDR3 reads CAIYALAAKNTEAFF. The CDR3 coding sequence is TGTGCCATCTACGCTCTCGCTGCGAAGAACACTGAAGCTTTCTTT.

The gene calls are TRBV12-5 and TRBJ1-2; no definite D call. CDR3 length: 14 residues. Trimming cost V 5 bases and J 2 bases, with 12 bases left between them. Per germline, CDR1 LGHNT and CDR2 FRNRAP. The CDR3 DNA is TGTGCTAGTGGTCCTACACTAACAAACTATGGCTACACCTTC. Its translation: CASGPTLTNYGYTF.

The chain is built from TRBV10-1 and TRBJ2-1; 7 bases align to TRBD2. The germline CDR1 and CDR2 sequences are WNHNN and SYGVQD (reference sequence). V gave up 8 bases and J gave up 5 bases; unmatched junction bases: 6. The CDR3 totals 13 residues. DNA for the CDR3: TGCGCCAGCGCTAGCGGTCCCCACAATGAGCAGTTCTTC. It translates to CASASGPHNEQFF.

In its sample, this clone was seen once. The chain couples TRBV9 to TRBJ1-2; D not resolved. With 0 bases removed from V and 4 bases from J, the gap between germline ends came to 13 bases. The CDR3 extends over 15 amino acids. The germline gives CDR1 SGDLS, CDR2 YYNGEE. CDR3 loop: CASSVASNSLYGYTF. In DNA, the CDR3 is TGTGCCAGCAGCGTAGCTAGTAACAGCCTCTATGGCTACACCTTC.

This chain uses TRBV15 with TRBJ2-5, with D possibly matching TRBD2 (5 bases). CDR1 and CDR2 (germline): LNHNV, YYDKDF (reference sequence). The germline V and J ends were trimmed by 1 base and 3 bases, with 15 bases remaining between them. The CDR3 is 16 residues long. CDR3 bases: TGTGCCACCAGCAGAGGCGAGCGGAGTTGGGAAGAGACCCAGTACTTC. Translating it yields CATSRGERSWEETQYF.

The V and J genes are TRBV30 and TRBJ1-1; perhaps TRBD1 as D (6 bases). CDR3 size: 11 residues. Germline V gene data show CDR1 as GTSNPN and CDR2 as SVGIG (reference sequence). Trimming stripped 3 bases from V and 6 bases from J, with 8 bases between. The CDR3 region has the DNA TGTGCCTGGAGGAGGGGGGCTGAAGCTTTCTTT. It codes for CAWRRGAEAFF.

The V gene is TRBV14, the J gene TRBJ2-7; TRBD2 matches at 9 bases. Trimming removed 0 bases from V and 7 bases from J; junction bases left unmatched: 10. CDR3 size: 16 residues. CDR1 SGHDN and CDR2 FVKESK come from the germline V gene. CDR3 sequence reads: CASSQDLWGLAGEQYF. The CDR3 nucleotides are TGTGCCAGCAGCCAAGATCTTTGGGGACTAGCAGGAGAGCAGTACTTC.

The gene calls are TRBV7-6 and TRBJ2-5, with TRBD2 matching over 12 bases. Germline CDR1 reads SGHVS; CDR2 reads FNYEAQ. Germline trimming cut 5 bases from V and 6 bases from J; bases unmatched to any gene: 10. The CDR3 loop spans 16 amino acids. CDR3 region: CASSGDLAGGIKTQYF. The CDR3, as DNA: TGTGCCAGCAGCGGCGATCTAGCGGGAGGGATAAAGACCCAGTACTTC.

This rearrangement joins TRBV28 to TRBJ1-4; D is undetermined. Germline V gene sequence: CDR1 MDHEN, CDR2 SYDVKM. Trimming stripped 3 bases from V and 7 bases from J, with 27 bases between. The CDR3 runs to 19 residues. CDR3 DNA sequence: TGTGCCAGCAGTTTCCCTCAAGCCCTGACCCTTCGGAAGGCTGAAAAACTGTTTTTT. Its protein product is CASSFPQALTLRKAEKLFF.